This T cell receptor (beta chain) stems from a study of blood T cells in healthy people across ages. For the study at large: About one barcoded beta molecule per two T cells was the capture yield of template switching.

With a J-beta primer mix and a sample-barcoded 5' primer, a second PCR ran about 6 to 11 cycles. Per-sample output comprised a minimum of 3 million paired-end reads containing CDR3. Via MiXCR, TCRdb re-called the 5' RACE reads, giving one row per CDR3 protein. Here the sample spans hundreds of thousands of distinct CDR3 sequences, 29% being singletons. Donation came from healthy Caucasian individuals in Russia who were aged 6 to 90. A remark on this clonotype: A much more abundant neighbour one base away suggests this may be a read error.

The V and J ends lost 2 bases and 5 bases respectively, with 17 bases between them. Germline V gene data show CDR1 as SQVTM and CDR2 as ANQGSEA. The CDR3 consists of 15 residues. The clonotype was recovered from a woman older than 75 in good health. J is TRBJ2-3 and V is TRBV29-1, with D uncertain. The sample taken for sequencing was blood. CDR3 bases: TGCAGCGTTGAATCGAAAGGGTTAAGAGTAGATACGCAGTATTTT. Protein: CSVESKGLRVDTQYF.